This TCR beta chain is from a study of siplizumab effects on memory and regulatory T cells. Remarks on this clone: Antigen: not known.

J was trimmed by 7 bases and V by 4 bases; bases with no gene match: 6. The CDR3 spans 14 residues. The germline V gene has CDR1 SEHNR and CDR2 FQNEAQ (reference sequence). Clones were sequenced by immunoSEQ multiplex PCR, and TCRdb holds only the in-frame ones, with some missing. The sample has approximately 97,000 clones, roughly nine tenths seen once. Findings and caveats of the study: Greater diversity than memory cells seemed evident in naive T cells, which also appeared to be major alloresponse contributors.

Sequenced sample: CD4+ T cells sorted from blood. The chain is built from TRBV7-9 and TRBJ1-4; 7 nucleotides align to TRBD1. This TCR was recovered from a human donor in good health. The CDR3 loop reads CASSSGTASEKLFF. CDR3 nucleotides: TGTGCCAGCAGCTCAGGGACAGCAAGTGAAAAACTGTTTTTT.